The 32 T cell receptor beta chains below were found in one sample sequenced in a study of T-cell reconstitution after alpha-beta-depleted transplantation in children. Preparation of the TCRbeta library was carried out with unique molecular identifiers. TCRdb ran MiXCR on the PCR reads and lists one entry per CDR3 protein. The sample includes 260,000 or so distinct CDR3 sequences, about 12% of them seen just once. The sample here was PBMCs from the stem cell graft donor, taken from the stem cell graft. These receptors were collected from a human donor who donated a stem cell graft to a child with acute lymphoblastic leukemia.

The sample holds many counts of this clonotype. This chain connects TRBV3-1 to TRBJ2-2, with TRBD2 identical over 9 bases. V gave up 4 bases and J gave up 0 bases; unmatched junction bases: 3. CDR1 LGHDT and CDR2 YNNKEL come from the germline V gene (reference sequence). The CDR3 is 16 residues long. CDR3: CASSPWTSANTGELFF. CDR3 bases: TGTGCCAGCAGCCCTTGGACTAGCGCGAACACCGGGGAGCTGTTTTTT. Based on the CDR3 plus reference TRBV3-1 and TRBJ2-2, the full variable domain is DTAVSQTPKYLVTQMGNDKSIKCEQNLGHDTMYWYKQDSKKFLKIMFSYNNKELIINETVPNRFSPKSPDKAHLNLHINSLELGDSAVYFCASSPWTSANTGELFFGEGSRLTVL.

The sample holds a few counts of this clonotype. J is TRBJ1-1 and V is TRBV19; maybe TRBD1 (5 bases). This CDR3 has 14 residues. V lost 9 bases and J 1 base, leaving 15 bases between the germline ends. Germline V gene sequence: CDR1 LNHDA, CDR2 SQIVND (reference sequence). The CDR3 DNA is TGTGCCAGCTCCTTAACGGGGGAGAACACTGAAGCTTTCTTT. Protein product: CASSLTGENTEAFF.

This clonotype was counted many times. The chain combines TRBV7-2 with TRBJ1-1; D not certain. This CDR3 has 12 residues. Germline V gene data show CDR1 as SGHTA and CDR2 as FQGNSA. V was shortened by 5 bases and J by 10 bases, with 14 bases between the two germline ends. For the CDR3, the DNA is TGTGCCAGCAGCCCTGTTGCCGGCGGAGCTTTCTTT. Translation gives CASSPVAGGAFF.

This clonotype was picked up many times. The DNA for the CDR3 is TGCAGTGCTAGCATGATAGCGGACTCCTACAATGAGCAGTTCTTC. It specifies CSASMIADSYNEQFF. V usage is TRBV20-1 and J usage is TRBJ2-1, with D possibly matching TRBD2 (6 bases). Trimming stripped 3 bases from V and 0 bases from J, with 12 bases between. This CDR3 spans 15 amino acids. Looked up from germline, CDR1 is DFQATT and CDR2 is SNEGSKA (reference sequence).

This rearrangement joins TRBV12-3 or TRBV12-4 to TRBJ2-1; 10 bases line up with TRBD2. V was clipped by 2 bases and J by 7 bases; unmatched bases: 14. The CDR3 is 18 residues long. CDR3 protein: CASSLFKPSGRSGNEQFF. DNA of the CDR3: TGTGCCAGCAGTTTATTTAAGCCTAGCGGGAGATCGGGTAATGAGCAGTTCTTC.

This clonotype has a count of ten or more. V gene TRBV27 combines with J gene TRBJ1-2; a possible D gene is TRBD1 (5 bases). The V end lost 11 bases, the J end lost 1 base, and 17 bases lay between the germline ends. The CDR3 runs to 14 residues. The germline gives CDR1 MNHEY, CDR2 SMNVEV (reference sequence). The CDR3 loop is CASGAGGLNYGYTF. DNA of the CDR3: TGTGCCTCCGGGGCGGGCGGCCTTAACTATGGCTACACCTTC.

This clonotype was found many times. The chain recombines TRBV20-1 with TRBJ2-1; D is uncertain. CDR1 and CDR2 (germline): DFQATT, SNEGSKA (reference sequence). CDR3 length: 13 residues. V gave up 3 bases and J gave up 3 bases, with 9 bases separating them. The CDR3 loop reads CSARTPNYNEQFF. In DNA form, the CDR3 reads TGCAGTGCTAGGACACCCAACTACAATGAGCAGTTCTTC.

This clonotype has more than one count but fewer than ten. The V and J genes are TRBV6-5 and TRBJ2-5; 13 positions match TRBD2. The CDR3 runs to 16 residues. Germline-derived CDR1 and CDR2 are MNHEY and SVGAGI. J lost 2 bases, V lost 2 bases, and 2 bases had no gene match. Here the CDR3 reads CASSYPLAGGQETQYF. CDR3 sequence (DNA): TGTGCCAGCAGTTACCCACTAGCGGGAGGGCAAGAGACCCAGTACTTC.

This clonotype has a count of ten or more. The V and J genes are TRBV7-8 and TRBJ1-1; 8 bases agree with TRBD1. The CDR3 runs 16 residues. V lost 11 bases, J lost 1 base, and 15 bases stayed unmatched. The germline V gene encodes CDR1 SGHVS and CDR2 FQNEAQ. DNA for the CDR3: TGTGCCGTCGAAACTGGACAGGGCCGACGGAACACTGAAGCTTTCTTT. Translated, it gives CAVETGQGRRNTEAFF.

This clonotype was picked up many times. The chain recombines TRBV27 with TRBJ2-7; 8 positions agree with TRBD1. Germline V gene data show CDR1 as MNHEY and CDR2 as SMNVEV (reference sequence). Trimming removed 6 bases from V and 3 bases from J; junction bases left unmatched: 4. This CDR3 comprises 13 residues. The CDR3 DNA sequence: TGTGCCAGCAGCACAGGGGGGATCTACGAGCAGTACTTC. Its translation is CASSTGGIYEQYF.

This clonotype was detected ten times or more. This chain connects TRBV6-2 or TRBV6-3 to TRBJ2-5, with D uncertain. The V end was cut by 8 bases, the J end by 3 bases, with 13 bases between. Germline V gives CDR1 MNHEY, CDR2 SVGEGT. This CDR3 comprises 13 residues. CDR3 DNA: TGTGCCAGCTATCGGTTCCGAGAAGAGACCCAGTACTTC. It encodes CASYRFREETQYF.

In this sample, this clonotype turned up many times. The V call is TRBV25-1, the J call TRBJ2-7, with D unresolved. The CDR3 runs to 14 residues. CDR1 and CDR2 (germline): MGHDK, SYGVNS. V lost 9 bases and J lost 3, with 18 bases in between. The CDR3 here is CASPCQESNYEQYF. In DNA, the CDR3 is TGTGCCAGTCCCTGCCAAGAATCTAACTACGAGCAGTACTTC.

This clonotype was detected ten times or more. The chain recombines TRBV20-1 with TRBJ1-4, with D uncertain. CDR1 DFQATT and CDR2 SNEGSKA come from the germline V gene (reference sequence). This CDR3 has 12 amino acids. The chain's CDR3 is CSGSGADEKLFF. Here the CDR3 DNA reads TGCAGCGGATCTGGAGCGGACGAAAAACTGTTTTTT.

This clonotype has a count of ten or more. The CDR3 sequence is CASSLRYEQFF. CDR3 coding DNA: TGTGCCAGCAGCTTACGGTACGAGCAGTTCTTC. The chain has TRBV7-2 and TRBJ2-1; D gene unclear. Germline assignment: CDR1 SGHTA and CDR2 FQGNSA. The CDR3 consists of 11 residues. The V and J ends lost 2 bases and 10 bases respectively, with 6 bases between them.

This clonotype has only a few counts. This chain joins TRBV20-1 and TRBJ2-2, with TRBD2 matching over 16 bases. The CDR3 sequence is 19 residues long. Per the germline V gene, CDR1 is DFQATT and CDR2 is SNEGSKA (reference sequence). V was clipped by 6 bases and J by 4 bases; unmatched bases: 14. CDR3 nucleotide sequence: TGCAGTGCACGACCGGGACTAGCGGGAGGGCCCTTAGGCACCGGGGAGCTGTTTTTT. This codes for CSARPGLAGGPLGTGELFF.

This clonotype has a count of ten or more. The rearrangement links TRBV24-1 to TRBJ1-1, with D unclear. V lost 3 bases to trimming and J lost 2 bases, with 3 bases between them. CDR1 is KGHDR, CDR2 SFDVKD, per germline. This CDR3 has 12 residues. CDR3 DNA sequence: TGTGCCACCAGTGATAGAAACACTGAAGCTTTCTTT. This codes for CATSDRNTEAFF.

The sample holds a few counts of this clonotype. V is TRBV6-5 and J is TRBJ2-1; D is possibly TRBD2 (6 bases). The CDR3 is 14 amino acids. V was cut by 5 bases and J by 5 bases, with 13 bases left in between. Germline CDR1 MNHEY, CDR2 SVGAGI. The CDR3 sequence: CASSHGLPNNEQFF. The CDR3 DNA reads TGTGCCAGCAGTCACGGACTACCCAACAATGAGCAGTTCTTC.

A few counts support this clonotype. The chain has TRBV4-3 and TRBJ1-2; D remains unclear. The V end was cut by 1 base, the J end by 3 bases, with 15 bases between. The CDR3 runs to 16 residues. Looked up from germline, CDR1 is LGHNA and CDR2 is YSLEER. CDR3 region: CASSQGNWGPHYGYTF. The CDR3 DNA sequence: TGCGCCAGCAGCCAAGGAAATTGGGGTCCCCACTATGGCTACACCTTC.

This clonotype was observed many times. The chain combines TRBV20-1 with TRBJ2-4; D unclear. The CDR3 is 13 amino acids. Germline V gene data show CDR1 as DFQATT and CDR2 as SNEGSKA (reference sequence). Trimming pared 4 bases from V and 0 bases from J, leaving 7 bases between. CDR3 sequence (DNA): TGCAGTGCTAATGAAGGAGCCAAAAACATTCAGTACTTC. As protein: CSANEGAKNIQYF.

This clonotype occurred many times. The chain uses TRBV19 and TRBJ2-2; 11 bases line up with TRBD2. Germline V CDR1 and CDR2: LNHDA, SQIVND (reference sequence). CDR3 length equals 17 residues. Losses at the gene ends were 5 bases for V and 6 bases for J; bases not matched to a gene: 11. CDR3 bases: TGTGCCAGTAGTCCACCGGGACTAGCGGTTCAGGCCGGGGAGCTGTTTTTT. Its protein product is CASSPPGLAVQAGELFF.

This clonotype was seen only a few times. This chain connects TRBV4-2 to TRBJ2-7; 8 nucleotides agree with TRBD2. Germline lookup yields CDR1 LGHNA and CDR2 YNFKEQ. The length of the CDR3 is 16 residues. V gave up 0 bases and J gave up 4 bases; unmatched junction bases: 8. In DNA form, the CDR3 reads TGTGCCAGCAGCCAAGATGTCAGCGGGGGAAAATACGAGCAGTACTTC. This translates into CASSQDVSGGKYEQYF.

This sequence joins TRBV19 and TRBJ1-4, with TRBD1 matching over 7 bases. Per germline, CDR1 LNHDA and CDR2 SQIVND (reference sequence). With V trimmed by 4 bases and J by 0 bases, 8 bases remained unmatched. This CDR3 has 17 amino acids. The CDR3 DNA reads TGTGCCAGTAGTACACTGACAGGGCGCTCAACTAATGAAAAACTGTTTTTT. It is translated as CASSTLTGRSTNEKLFF.

V and J are TRBV6-4 and TRBJ2-2; TRBD2 might be the D (5 bases). Trimming stripped 3 bases from V and 1 base from J, with 9 bases between. The CDR3 runs to 15 residues. The germline gives CDR1 MRHNA, CDR2 SNTAGT. CDR3 region: CASSEEAGNTGELFF. The CDR3 DNA reads TGTGCCAGCAGTGAAGAGGCGGGGAACACCGGGGAGCTGTTTTTT.

There are many counts of this clonotype. The chain carries TRBV5-1 and TRBJ2-7; D is unresolved. Looked up from germline, CDR1 is SGHRS and CDR2 is YFSETQ. CDR3 length: 17 amino acids. V lost 4 bases to trimming and J lost 1 base, with 21 bases between them. For the CDR3, the DNA is TGCGCCAGCAGCCGAGAACCAGGAGCTGCGCGGTCCTACGAGCAGTACTTC. This gives the protein CASSREPGAARSYEQYF.

The J gene is TRBJ2-7, the V gene TRBV5-4, with TRBD1 matching over 7 bases. Looked up from germline, CDR1 is SGHNT and CDR2 is YYREEE (reference sequence). Unmatched junction bases numbered 7, after V lost 0 bases and J lost 4 bases. The CDR3 runs to 15 residues. DNA for the CDR3: TGTGCCAGCAGCTTGGGACAGGGAGTTGATTACGAGCAGTACTTC. Residues: CASSLGQGVDYEQYF.

This clonotype was counted a few times. The V and J genes are TRBV30 and TRBJ1-2, with 9 nucleotides matching TRBD1. The CDR3 runs to 15 residues. The V gene end was trimmed by 5 bases and the J gene end by 8 bases; junction bases not matched to a gene: 15. Germline CDR1 reads GTSNPN; CDR2 reads SVGIG (reference sequence). The CDR3 sequence is CAWGSGQGFNRGYTF. The CDR3 coding sequence is TGTGCCTGGGGCTCCGGACAGGGGTTCAATCGCGGCTACACCTTC.

This clonotype appeared many times. The rearrangement joins TRBV20-1 to TRBJ1-5; no reliable D call. Germline loops: CDR1 DFQATT, CDR2 SNEGSKA (reference sequence). Trimming removed 6 bases from V and 2 bases from J, with 17 bases in between. The CDR3 runs 15 residues. The DNA for the CDR3 is TGCAGTGCACTTTACCTTGGCCGGGGCAATCAGCCCCAGCATTTT. Translating it yields CSALYLGRGNQPQHF.

Note on this clonotype: A read error may explain this, as a much larger clone is one base away. V usage is TRBV29-1 and J usage is TRBJ2-7; D gene unclear. There are 13 residues in the CDR3. Germline V CDR1 and CDR2: SQVTM, ANQGSEA. The chain's CDR3 is CSVDKGSTYEHYF. The CDR3 bases are TGCAGCGTTGATAAGGGATCTACCTACGAGCATTACTTC.

This clonotype has ten or more counts. This chain links TRBV3-1 with TRBJ1-2, with a possible D match to TRBD1 (5 bases). The CDR3 consists of 15 residues. The germline V gene has CDR1 LGHDT and CDR2 YNNKEL (reference sequence). V lost 4 bases and J 2 bases, leaving 14 bases between the germline ends. For the CDR3, the DNA is TGTGCCAGCAGCCCCTGGGCAGGGAGCAACTATGGCTACACCTTC. Translation: CASSPWAGSNYGYTF.

This clonotype showed up many times. This chain links TRBV6-2 or TRBV6-3 with TRBJ1-2, with 9 bases matching TRBD1. The germline V gene has CDR1 MNHEY and CDR2 SVGEGT. The CDR3 sequence is 15 residues long. The junction had 13 bases not matched to a gene; V was cut back by 5 bases and J by 9 bases. This CDR3 is CASSNRDRESSSYTF. CDR3 DNA sequence: TGTGCCAGCAGTAACCGGGACAGGGAATCCTCTAGCTACACCTTC.

The rearrangement links TRBV6-2 or TRBV6-3 to TRBJ1-6; D gene unclear. Germline CDR1 and CDR2: MNHEY and SVGEGT. The ends were cut back, 7 bases at V and 6 bases at J, with 10 bases in the middle. The CDR3 is 13 amino acids. CDR3 coding DNA: TGTGCCAGCACTGCGAACCGTAATTCACCCCTCCACTTT. It encodes CASTANRNSPLHF.

This clonotype was detected ten times or more. J is TRBJ2-5 and V is TRBV9, with D perhaps matching TRBD1 or TRBD2 (6 bases each). V was clipped by 3 bases and J by 1 base, with 10 bases between them. The CDR3 has 14 amino acids. The germline V gene encodes CDR1 SGDLS and CDR2 YYNGEE. In DNA, the CDR3 is TGTGCCAGCAGCGCCCGGGGGCTCCAAGAGACCCAGTACTTC. It translates to CASSARGLQETQYF.